This T cell receptor (beta chain) was captured in a study of blood T cells in healthy people across ages (dated by TCRdb to between 2014 and 2016). Notes on the research overall: In model experiments, roughly one uniquely barcoded TCR beta cDNA molecule per two T cells was captured by template switching. To track age-related changes in TCR beta repertoire diversity, the study relied on deep sequencing normalized with unique cDNA molecular identifiers. For two donors (one aged 18 to 30 and one aged 80 or older), the study analyzed two additional independent replicas of 1 million unique cDNA reads from the same blood draw. The donors were split into four age groups: young (average 16 years), middle-aged (around 37), aged (around 67) and long-lived (over 75).

The protocol used for the library was 5' RACE. TCRdb lists the instrument as Illumina HiSeq 2500. A second 7 to 11 cycle PCR used a sample-barcoded 5' primer and a J-beta primer mix. A unique molecular identifier was introduced onto each TCR beta cDNA molecule by a template-switch 5' adaptor carrying 12 random nucleotides. Each sample yielded at least 3 million CDR3-containing paired-end reads. The Mint cDNA synthesis kit, primed by a TRBC-specific oligonucleotide, was used to synthesize first-strand cDNA from all RNA. Following uracil-DNA glycosylase treatment, a first 18-cycle PCR with universal primers M1SS and BC2_uni_R was performed on all cDNA. The study's own analysis went as follows. Normalization of each sample was performed by random selection of 1 million high-quality reads, each carrying a distinct molecular identifier. Instead of being binned into consensus sequences, reads that shared molecular identifiers were thrown out. MiTCR, with a Q25 quality threshold and the strictest error-elimination algorithm, was used for CDR3 identification, clonotype clustering and error correction. A nonparametric unseen species model with Euler transformation was used to estimate lower-bound total TCR beta diversity. TCRdb ran its own pipeline on the public reads, namely fastp trimming at Q25 and MiXCR clone calling, and kept in-frame beta chains. Rows matching on CDR3 protein sequence are summarized as one entry with the most common DNA and genes. The authors' filters were not applied to this entry. This sample holds 900,000 to 950,000 distinct CDR3 sequences; about 28% were observed only once. The leading ten clones occupy roughly 10% of the sample.

Trimming costs V 4 bases and J 0 bases, and their ends lie 22 bases apart. For CDR1 and CDR2, the germline V gene lists MGHRA and YSYEKL. Including cysteine and phenylalanine, the CDR3 has 19 amino acids. Solely the CDR3 DNA is kept, with 57 bases framed from the first base. Worth noting for this clonotype: The clone's antigen remains unknown. A much larger clone lies a single base off, so this may be a read error.

Systemically healthy Caucasian individuals from Russia, over 30 in total and aged about 6 to 90 years, were included as donors. Each donor gave 8 to 10 milliliters of peripheral blood, collected into EDTA-treated Vacutainer tubes. Ficoll-Paque density-gradient centrifugation was used to isolate PBMCs, with at least 6 million obtained per sample. Trizol reagent was used to extract total RNA from PBMCs, with at least 6 micrograms per sample. For every donor, an aliquot of PBMCs went through flow cytometry to measure the percentages of naive CD45RAhigh/CD27high T cells. Here is what the overall study found, with its caveats: Observed TCR beta diversity correlated strongly with the percentage of naive T cells measured by flow cytometry. Estimates of total diversity from one million sequenced T cells were regarded as lower bounds and underestimates. Compared with the aged group, more naive CD4+ T cells, fewer expanded clones and increased TCR diversity were shown by the long-lived group, suggesting age selection. As age increased, observed TCR beta diversity per million T cells dropped in a roughly linear way, and a significant reduction was already evident by age around 41. Because profiling used bulk unsorted PBMCs, naive and antigen-experienced compartments could not be compared conclusively. Because donor CMV infection status was unknown, age-related changes in expanded clonotypes were potentially confounded.

The sample also formed part of further work on T cells of mothers and their children. As noted in the second study: The donors were nine systemically healthy Caucasian individuals, made up of three mothers and their six children. cDNA synthesis consumed the entire amount of extracted RNA, loaded at approximately 1.5 ug RNA in each 15 ul reaction. In the second PCR, sample barcodes and 2-4 random nucleotides were introduced via the M1S primer. More than 9.5 million TCR beta CDR3 reads were obtained from each mother, and 2.5 million to 3 million reads were obtained from each child. Thymic selection similarly shapes TCR recombination output in related and unrelated pairs, with minor effect from inherited differences. Normalized repertoire overlap was always found to be slightly, but never significantly, higher in related mother-child pairs than in unrelated mother-child pairs. No persistent microchimeric T cell clones were found, with a detection sensitivity of approximately 100 clones per million clonotypes. Deep NGS was used in the study to compare the TCR beta repertoires of mothers and children and to look for features that separate related mother-child pairs from unrelated individuals. The mean age was 40 +/- 4 years for the mothers and approximately 11 +/- 4 years for the children. After adapters were ligated using NEBNext reagents, the libraries underwent 100+100 nt paired-end sequencing on an Illumina HiSeq 2000. To avoid cross-contamination, the mother libraries and the child libraries were prepared a month apart and sequenced in separate runs. For each donor, somewhere between 500,000 and 2,000,000 distinct TCR beta clonotypes were identified. Naive TCR beta clonotypes were estimated from low-frequency clonotypes matched to each donor's FACS-determined naive share, without sorting.

The receptor's source is a woman between 40 and 50 years old in good health. The chain was built from TRBV4-1 and TRBJ1-5; TRBD1 is possibly the D segment (5 matching bases). The sequenced material came from blood. CDR3 reads: CASSRAPGAALSSNQPQHF. Read as DNA, the sequence is TGCGCCAGCAGCCGAGCGCCCGGGGCAGCACTTTCTAGCAATCAGCCCCAGCATTTT.